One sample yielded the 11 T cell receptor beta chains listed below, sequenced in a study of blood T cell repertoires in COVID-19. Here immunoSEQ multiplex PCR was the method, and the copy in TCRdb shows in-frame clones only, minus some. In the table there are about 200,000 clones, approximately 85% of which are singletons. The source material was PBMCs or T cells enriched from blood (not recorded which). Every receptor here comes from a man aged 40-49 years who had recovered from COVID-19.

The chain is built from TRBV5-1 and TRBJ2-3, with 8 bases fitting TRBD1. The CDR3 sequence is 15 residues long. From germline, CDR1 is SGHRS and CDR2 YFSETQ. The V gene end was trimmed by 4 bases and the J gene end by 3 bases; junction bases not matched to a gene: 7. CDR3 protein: CASSPGQGATDTQYF. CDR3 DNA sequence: TGCGCCAGCAGCCCCGGACAGGGTGCGACAGATACGCAGTATTTT.

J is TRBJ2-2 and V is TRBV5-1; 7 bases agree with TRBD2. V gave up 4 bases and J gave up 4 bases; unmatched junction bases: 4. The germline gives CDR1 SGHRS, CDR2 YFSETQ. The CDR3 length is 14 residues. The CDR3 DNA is TGCGCCAGCAGCGCCGGGACTACCACCGGGGAGCTGTTTTTT. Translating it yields CASSAGTTTGELFF.

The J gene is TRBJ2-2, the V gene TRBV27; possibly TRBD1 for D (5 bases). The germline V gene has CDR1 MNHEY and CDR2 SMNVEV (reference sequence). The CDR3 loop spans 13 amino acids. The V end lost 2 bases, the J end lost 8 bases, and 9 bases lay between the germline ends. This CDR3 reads CASSLEGAGELFF. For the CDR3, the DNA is TGTGCCAGCAGTTTAGAAGGGGCTGGGGAGCTGTTTTTT.

CDR3 sequence (DNA): TGTGCCAGCAGCCGCTTGTCAGGGGCCTACAATGAGCAGTTCTTC. Its protein is CASSRLSGAYNEQFF. The chain joins TRBV7-2 to TRBJ2-1; tentative D call: TRBD1 (6 bases). The CDR3 length is 15 residues. Between the trimmed V and J ends, which lost 5 bases and 2 bases, there was a span of 13 bases. Germline V gene lookup returns CDR1 SGHTA and CDR2 FQGNSA.

The CDR3 DNA is TGCGCCAGCAGTCAAGAGACTCGGGACAGCATTAACTATGGCTACACCTTC. Its protein product is CASSQETRDSINYGYTF. The J gene is TRBJ1-2, the V gene TRBV23-1, with 7 bases fitting TRBD1. TRBV23-1 is known as an ORF, though its function is uncertain. The CDR3 loop spans 17 amino acids. Trimming removed 2 bases from V and 1 base from J; junction bases left unmatched: 10.

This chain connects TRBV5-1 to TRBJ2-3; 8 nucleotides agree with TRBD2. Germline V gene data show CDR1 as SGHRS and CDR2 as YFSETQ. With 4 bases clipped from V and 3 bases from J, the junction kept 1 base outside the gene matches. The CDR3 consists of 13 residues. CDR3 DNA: TGCGCCAGCAGCCCGGGGGGGACAGATACGCAGTATTTT. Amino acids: CASSPGGTDTQYF.

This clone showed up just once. The CDR3 sequence is CASSSASGPYEQYF. In nucleotides, the CDR3 is TGCGCCAGCAGCTCGGCTAGCGGCCCCTACGAGCAGTACTTC. The chain combines TRBV5-1 with TRBJ2-7, with 7 bases identical to TRBD2. The CDR3 spans 14 residues. V lost 3 bases, J lost 2 bases, and 5 bases stayed unmatched. Germline CDR1 SGHRS, CDR2 YFSETQ.

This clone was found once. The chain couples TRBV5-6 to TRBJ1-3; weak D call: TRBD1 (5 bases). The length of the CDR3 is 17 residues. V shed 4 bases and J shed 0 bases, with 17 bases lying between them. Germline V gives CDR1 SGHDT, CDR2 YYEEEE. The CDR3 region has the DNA TGTGCCAGCAGCCCCATTAGTCTCGGGGGCTCTGGAAACACCATATATTTT. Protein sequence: CASSPISLGGSGNTIYF.

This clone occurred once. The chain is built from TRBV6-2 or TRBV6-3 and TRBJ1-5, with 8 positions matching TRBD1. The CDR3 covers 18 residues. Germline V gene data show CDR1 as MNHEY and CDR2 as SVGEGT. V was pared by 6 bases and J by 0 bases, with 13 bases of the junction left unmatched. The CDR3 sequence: CASSRTGYDVSSNQPQHF. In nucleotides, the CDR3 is TGTGCCAGCAGCCGGACAGGGTATGATGTCAGTAGCAATCAGCCCCAGCATTTT.

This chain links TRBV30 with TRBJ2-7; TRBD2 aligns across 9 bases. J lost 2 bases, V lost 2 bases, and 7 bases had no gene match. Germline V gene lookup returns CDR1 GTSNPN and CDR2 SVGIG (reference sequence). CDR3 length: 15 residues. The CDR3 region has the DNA TGTGCCTGGAGTTTAGCGGGAGAGAAAACCTACGAGCAGTACTTC. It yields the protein CAWSLAGEKTYEQYF.

The CDR3 sequence is CASRQFHGKGHTEAFF. The CDR3 DNA reads TGTGCCAGCAGACAATTTCACGGGAAGGGCCACACTGAAGCTTTCTTT. V gene TRBV6-4 combines with J gene TRBJ1-1; D gene unclear. CDR1 MRHNA and CDR2 SNTAGT come from the germline V gene. V lost 6 bases to trimming and J lost 3 bases, with 20 bases between them. There are 16 residues in the CDR3.